This T cell receptor beta chain was captured by sequencing in a study of T cells expressing NK-cell markers. Turning to the study itself: In sorted CD3+CD56+NKG2C+, CD3+CD56+NKG2C- and CD3+CD56-NKG2C+ T cells, TCR beta repertoires were obtained.

Germline V gives CDR1 SEHNR, CDR2 FQNEAQ (reference sequence). This CDR3 spans 16 amino acids. Production of TCR beta cDNA relied on 5'RACE template switching with UMIs. TCRdb reprocessed the 5' RACE reads and reports one entry per CDR3 protein, with no DNA. The sample holds 120,000 to 150,000 distinct CDR3 sequences. The rearrangement links TRBV7-9 to TRBJ1-4; TCRdb gives TRBD1 as the D gene, but with no DNA this cannot be confirmed. This TCR derives from a young man in good health. Sample: blood T cells: a sorted CD56 or NKG2C T cell subset, CD4+ or CD8+ T cells, or bulk PBMC T cells (not recorded which). The CDR3 loop is CASSSSLGQINEKLFF.